This T cell receptor (beta chain) was documented in a study of Graves' ophthalmopathy and Graves' hyperthyroidism. Broader study findings: Most clonotypes expanded in thyroid above 0.001 frequency were present in blood too.

This clonotype was picked up many times. Its antigen is unidentified. The authors amplified TCR beta CDR3 regions from RNA transcripts. Investigators did first-round RT-PCR with HTBI primers, then second-round multiplex PCR. TCRdb processed the multiplex PCR reads anew with MiXCR; each CDR3 protein has one entry. The sample consists of about 380,000 distinct CDR3 sequences, 15% to 17% of them appearing once. The receptor was derived from a woman aged 18-29 years with stable Graves' hyperthyroidism. The sample comprised peripheral blood.

In DNA form, the CDR3 reads TGTGCCAGCAGTTACTGGGGGACAGGAACGCATGGCTACACCTTC. This translates into CASSYWGTGTHGYTF. This chain joins TRBV6-5 and TRBJ1-2; TRBD1 agrees at 8 bases. Germline V gene data show CDR1 as MNHEY and CDR2 as SVGAGI. The junction had 7 bases not matched to a gene; V was cut back by 1 base and J by 6 bases. The CDR3 consists of 15 residues.